The rows below give T cell receptor beta chains drawn from one sample of a study of post-analysis software for immune sequencing data. TCRdb re-called the PCR reads with MiXCR, one entry per CDR3 protein. The data contain about 770,000 distinct CDR3 sequences, roughly 50% of them singletons. Material for sequencing was blood. These receptors originate from a girl between 10 and 17 years old with multiple sclerosis. Both conserved end residues are part of each CDR3. The D gene is left open where the match is weak. Clone sizes are given selectively: once, few, many, or a class where the clone is expanded.

J	size	D	V	DNA	CDR3
TRBJ1-5	once	-	TRBV21-1	TGTGCCCTGGACTATGAGGGTCAGCCCCAGCATTTT	CALDYEGQPQHF
TRBJ2-5	-	TRBD1	TRBV7-6	TGTGCCAGTCAGCAACGGGCGGGACAGGGGGTATGGGAGCAGTACTTC	CASQQRAGQGVWEQYF
TRBJ2-1	-	-	TRBV7-2	TGTGCCAGCAGCTTAGCCTTAGCGGCTAGTCTTGACAATGAGCAGTTCTTC	CASSLALAASLDNEQFF
TRBJ2-3	-	-	TRBV10-3	TGTGCCATCAGTGAGCCCCAGGACTTGTATACGCAGTATTTT	CAISEPQDLYTQYF
TRBJ2-1	-	-	TRBV15	TGTGCCACCAGCAGCGCCGCGACGGAGCAGTTCTTC	CATSSAATEQFF
TRBJ2-6	few	-	TRBV7-9	TGTGCCAGCAGCTTAGCTCCCCCTGGGGCCAACGTCCTGACTTTC	CASSLAPPGANVLTF
TRBJ2-7	few	-	TRBV5-5	TGTGCCAGCAGCTTGCCCGGGAATGGAGCCGAGCAGTACTTC	CASSLPGNGAEQYF
TRBJ1-2	-	-	TRBV12-3/TRBV12-4	TGTGCCAGCAGTTCCTCCGCGGGCGGCTACACCTTC	CASSSSAGGYTF
TRBJ2-7	few	-	TRBV29-1	TGCAGCGTTGAAGGCGCACAGACCTACGAGCAGTACTTC	CSVEGAQTYEQYF
TRBJ1-1	few	-	TRBV15	TGTGCCACCAGCGGGAGCCAGAGAGGATATATGAACACTGAAGCTTTCTTT	CATSGSQRGYMNTEAFF
TRBJ1-2	-	TRBD1	TRBV20-1	TGCAGTGCTCGACAGGGCTATGGCTACACCTTC	CSARQGYGYTF
TRBJ1-6	-	-	TRBV27	TGTGCCAGCAGTCGGACGGGGGAACTCCACTTT	CASSRTGELHF
TRBJ2-5	few	-	TRBV5-1	TGCGCCAGCAGCTTGTATAGGGTTAGCGATGTAGAGACCCAGTACTTC	CASSLYRVSDVETQYF
TRBJ2-7	-	-	TRBV29-1	TGCAGCGCCGCGGGGTGGGGGGCGCGGAACGAGCAGTACTTC	CSAAGWGARNEQYF
TRBJ1-2	-	-	TRBV24-1	TGTGCCACCAGTGGATTCGGGGAGAGCTATGGCTACACCTTC	CATSGFGESYGYTF
TRBJ1-1	-	TRBD1	TRBV28	TGTGCCAGCAGCGGGACAGGGGGAATGAACACTGAAGCTTTCTTT	CASSGTGGMNTEAFF
TRBJ2-2	-	-	TRBV5-1	TGCGCCAGCAGCCCGGGGGTGACCGGGGAGCTGTTTTTT	CASSPGVTGELFF
TRBJ1-2	-	-	TRBV7-9	TGTGCCAGCAGCTTCGGGGATAGGCTGCGGGGCTACACCTTC	CASSFGDRLRGYTF
TRBJ2-7	few	TRBD2	TRBV6-1	TGTGCCAGCAGAGTCGAACTAGCGGGAGTCCTCTACGAGCAGTACTTC	CASRVELAGVLYEQYF
TRBJ2-1	few	-	TRBV20-1	TGCAGTGCTAGTAAAGGGCTTGGTTATGAGCAGTTCTTC	CSASKGLGYEQFF
TRBJ2-7	-	TRBD2	TRBV9	TGTGCCAGCAGCGTAGGGGGGGGTATATCCTACGAGCAGTACTTC	CASSVGGGISYEQYF
TRBJ1-1	few	-	TRBV3-1	TGTGCCAGCAGCCCCCGTGCGGGGGAGGGAGCTTTCTTT	CASSPRAGEGAFF
TRBJ2-5	few	TRBD2	TRBV28	TGTGCCAGCAGTTTTGGACTAGCGGGCCGACAAGAGACCCAGTACTTC	CASSFGLAGRQETQYF
TRBJ2-3	-	-	TRBV4-1	TGCGCCAGCAGCCAAGAATGGGGGTTGGATACGCAGTATTTT	CASSQEWGLDTQYF
TRBJ2-5	-	-	TRBV13	TGTGCCAGCAGCTTAAGGCCCGTAGAGACCCAGTACTTC	CASSLRPVETQYF
TRBJ2-1	-	-	TRBV4-3	TGCGCCAGCAGCCCATCTATGAGCTCCTACAATGAGCAGTTCTTC	CASSPSMSSYNEQFF
TRBJ1-5	-	-	TRBV12-3/TRBV12-4	TGTGCCAGCAGTTTTGGACAGCCCAATCAGCCCCAGCATTTT	CASSFGQPNQPQHF
TRBJ2-3	-	TRBD2	TRBV7-2	TGTGCCAGCAGCTCCCCGCCGACGGGGGGAGCAGATACGCAGTATTTT	CASSSPPTGGADTQYF
TRBJ1-2	once	-	TRBV9	TGTGCCAGCAGCGTAGACCTCAGTGTCGACTATGGCTACACCTTC	CASSVDLSVDYGYTF
TRBJ2-5	-	TRBD2	TRBV10-3	TGTGCCATCAGCCTGACTAGCGGAACGCCAAAAGAGACCCAGTACTTC	CAISLTSGTPKETQYF
TRBJ2-5	-	-	TRBV9	TGTGCCAGCAGCGGGGACCTCGGGCAAGAGACCCAGTACTTC	CASSGDLGQETQYF
TRBJ2-2	-	-	TRBV27	TGTGCCAGCAGTTCATCCGTCGGGGAGCTGTTTTTT	CASSSSVGELFF
TRBJ2-7	-	-	TRBV20-1	TGCAGTGCACCGCCACCCGTGAGCTCCTACGAGCAGTACTTC	CSAPPPVSSYEQYF
TRBJ2-5	-	-	TRBV24-1	TGTGCCACCAGTGTTGGACAGCAAGAGACCCAGTACTTC	CATSVGQQETQYF
TRBJ2-3	-	TRBD2	TRBV30	TGTGCCTGGAGTGCTCTTGGCCACACGGGGGGAGATACGCAGTATTTT	CAWSALGHTGGDTQYF
TRBJ2-2	-	TRBD2	TRBV14	TGTGCCAGCAGCCAAGTGGCGGGAGTAGGCGGGGAGCTGTTTTTT	CASSQVAGVGGELFF
TRBJ2-1	-	TRBD2	TRBV12-3/TRBV12-4	TGTGCCAGCAGTCCCTCTAGCGGGGGCCCTGTGGAGCAGTTCTTC	CASSPSSGGPVEQFF
TRBJ2-3	-	-	TRBV20-1	TGCAGTGCTAGGCGGCTAAGCACAGATACGCAGTATTTT	CSARRLSTDTQYF
TRBJ2-1	-	TRBD2	TRBV3-1	TGTGCCAGCACCGTCGGAGCGGGAGGTTACAATGAGCAGTTCTTC	CASTVGAGGYNEQFF
TRBJ2-1	-	TRBD1	TRBV4-3	TGCGCCAGCAGCCAAAGGGCAGGGGGTCAAAATGAGCAGTTCTTC	CASSQRAGGQNEQFF